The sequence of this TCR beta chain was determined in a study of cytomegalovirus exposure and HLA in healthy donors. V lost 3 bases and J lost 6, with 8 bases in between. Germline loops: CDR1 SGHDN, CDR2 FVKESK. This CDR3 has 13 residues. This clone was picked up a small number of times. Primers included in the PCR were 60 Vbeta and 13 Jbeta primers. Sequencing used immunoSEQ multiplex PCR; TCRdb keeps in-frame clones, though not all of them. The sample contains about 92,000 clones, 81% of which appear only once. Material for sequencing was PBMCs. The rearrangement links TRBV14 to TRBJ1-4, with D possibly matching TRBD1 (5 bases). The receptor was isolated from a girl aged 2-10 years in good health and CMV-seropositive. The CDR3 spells CASSHLTDEKLFF. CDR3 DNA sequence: TGTGCCAGCAGCCACCTGACAGATGAAAAACTGTTTTTT.